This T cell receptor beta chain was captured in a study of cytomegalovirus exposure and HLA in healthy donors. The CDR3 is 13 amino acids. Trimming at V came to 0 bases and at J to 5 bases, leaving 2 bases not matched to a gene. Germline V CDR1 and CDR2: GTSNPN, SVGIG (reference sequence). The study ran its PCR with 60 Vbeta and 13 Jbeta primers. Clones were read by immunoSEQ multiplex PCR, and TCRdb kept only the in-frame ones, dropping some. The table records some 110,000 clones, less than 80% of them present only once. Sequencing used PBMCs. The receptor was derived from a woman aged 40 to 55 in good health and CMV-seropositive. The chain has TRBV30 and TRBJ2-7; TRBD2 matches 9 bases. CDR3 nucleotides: TGTGCCTGGAGTGTCGGACTAGCGAACGAGCAGTACTTC. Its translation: CAWSVGLANEQYF.